This is a list of T cell receptor beta chains from one sample in a study of blood T cell repertoires in COVID-19. Data came from immunoSEQ multiplex PCR; TCRdb stores just in-frame clones and leaves some out. The sample lists 200,000 to 300,000 clones, around nine tenths occurring once. Sequencing input: PBMCs or T cells enriched from blood (not recorded which). The receptors shown here come from a woman in her thirties or forties who had been exposed to COVID-19. The CDR3 runs from the conserved cysteine through the conserved F or W. D genes are given only for firm matches. Not every row has a clone size; where given, it reads once, few, many or a size class.

>-|TRBV30|-|TRBJ1-1
CARRGGGYTEAFF
TGTGCCCGAAGGGGGGGCGGGTACACTGAAGCTTTCTTT
>-|TRBV7-9|TRBD2|TRBJ2-1
CASSGTSGSYEQFF
TGTGCCAGCAGCGGGACTAGCGGGAGCTATGAGCAGTTCTTC
>-|TRBV5-4|TRBD1|TRBJ1-2
CASSFPDRGNGYTF
TGTGCCAGCAGCTTTCCCGACAGGGGCAATGGCTACACCTTC
>-|TRBV7-2|TRBD2|TRBJ2-3
CASSLAGTGRGGTDTQYF
TGTGCCAGCAGCTTAGCGGGAACGGGGCGGGGGGGCACAGATACGCAGTATTTT
>-|TRBV7-9|TRBD2|TRBJ2-3
CASSLTSGATDTQYF
TGTGCCAGCAGCTTGACTAGCGGGGCCACAGATACGCAGTATTTT
>-|TRBV18|-|TRBJ2-7
CASSPSRDTAYEQYF
TGTGCCAGCTCACCGTCCCGGGACACGGCCTACGAGCAGTACTTC
>-|TRBV18|-|TRBJ1-2
CASSPPLISYGYTF
TGTGCCAGCTCACCACCTTTAATATCCTATGGCTACACCTTC
>-|TRBV28|-|TRBJ2-7
CASSDDGAGVF
TGTGCCAGCAGTGACGACGGGGCAGGGGTCTTC
>few|TRBV5-1|TRBD2|TRBJ2-2
CASSLEAGLGFTGELFF
TGTGCCAGCAGCTTGGAAGCGGGACTAGGGTTCACCGGGGAGCTGTTTTTT
>-|TRBV6-5|-|TRBJ2-1
CASTLYNEQFF
TGTGCCAGCACCTTATACAATGAGCAGTTCTTC
>-|TRBV4-2|-|TRBJ2-2
CASSQETSTNTGELFF
TGTGCCAGCAGCCAAGAAACTAGCACGAACACCGGGGAGCTGTTTTTT
>-|TRBV11-2|-|TRBJ2-7
CASSSDSYEQYF
TGTGCCAGCAGCTCGGACAGCTACGAGCAGTACTTC
>-|TRBV19|-|TRBJ2-4
CASSITHATDKNIQYF
TGTGCCAGTAGTATAACTCACGCAACCGACAAAAACATTCAGTACTTC
>-|TRBV19|-|TRBJ1-5
CASSINPLGVIAAQHF
TGTGCCAGTAGTATTAACCCGTTGGGGGTTATAGCGGCCCAGCATTTT
>once|TRBV7-9|-|TRBJ1-2
CASSLKVSGGYGYTF
TGTGCCAGCAGCTTAAAGGTTTCAGGAGGGTATGGCTACACCTTC
>-|TRBV6-2/TRBV6-3|-|TRBJ1-4
CASRPRAGEFYEKLFF
TGTGCCAGCAGACCTCGGGCAGGGGAGTTTTATGAAAAACTGTTTTTT
>-|TRBV7-2|-|TRBJ2-2
CASSLSWTLANTGELFF
TGTGCCAGCAGCTTATCGTGGACACTCGCGAACACCGGGGAGCTGTTTTTT
>-|TRBV27|-|TRBJ1-1
CASSLMGLGTEAFF
TGTGCCAGCAGTTTGATGGGGCTGGGCACTGAAGCTTTCTTT
>-|TRBV7-9|-|TRBJ1-2
CASTLTGGSVDGYTF
TGTGCCAGCACATTGACGGGGGGGTCGGTGGATGGCTACACCTTC
>-|TRBV9|TRBD1|TRBJ1-2
CASRTGGLANYGYTF
TGTGCCAGCCGGACAGGGGGCTTGGCTAACTATGGCTACACCTTC
>-|TRBV4-3|-|TRBJ1-5
CASSQYRVEQPQHF
TGCGCCAGCAGCCAATATCGAGTCGAGCAGCCCCAGCATTTT
>few|TRBV5-4|TRBD1|TRBJ1-5
CASSNRDRDQPQHF
TGTGCCAGCAGCAACCGGGACAGAGATCAGCCCCAGCATTTT
>-|TRBV28|-|TRBJ2-2
CASSLSSSLLTGELFF
TGTGCCAGCAGTTTATCGTCTAGCCTTCTCACCGGGGAGCTGTTTTTT
>-|TRBV7-9|TRBD2|TRBJ2-1
CASSFVPSGNNEQFF
TGTGCCAGCAGCTTCGTCCCTAGCGGAAACAATGAGCAGTTCTTC
>few|TRBV19|-|TRBJ1-2
CASSAYRLMTF
TGTGCCAGTAGTGCCTACAGGTTAATGACCTTC
>-|TRBV12-3/TRBV12-4|-|TRBJ1-1
CASRLGGNTEAFF
TGTGCCAGCAGATTGGGGGGGAACACTGAAGCTTTCTTT
>-|TRBV11-1|TRBD1|TRBJ2-7
CASSPETGGGYEQYF
TGTGCCAGCAGCCCAGAGACAGGGGGGGGCTACGAGCAGTACTTC
>-|TRBV5-1|-|TRBJ1-1
CASSWGRNTEAFF
TGCGCCAGCAGCTGGGGCCGGAACACTGAAGCTTTCTTT
>-|TRBV6-5|-|TRBJ1-2
CASRRTASNYGYTF
TGTGCCAGCAGACGGACAGCCTCTAACTATGGCTACACCTTC
>-|TRBV19|TRBD2|TRBJ2-1
CASSRPLAGGKFF
TGTGCCAGTAGTAGACCCCTAGCGGGAGGAAAGTTCTTC
>once|TRBV2|TRBD1|TRBJ2-7
CASRGRQGGEQYF
TGTGCCAGCAGGGGCCGACAGGGCGGCGAGCAGTACTTC
>-|TRBV2|TRBD1|TRBJ1-6
CASNLQGFRSPLHF
TGTGCCAGCAACCTACAGGGGTTTCGTTCACCCCTCCACTTT
>-|TRBV10-3|-|TRBJ1-1
CAISGTGNTEAFF
TGTGCCATCAGTGGTACGGGGAACACTGAAGCTTTCTTT
>-|TRBV4-3|-|TRBJ2-1
CASSQDRGGYYNEQFF
TGCGCCAGCAGCCAAGATCGCGGGGGCTACTACAATGAGCAGTTCTTC
>-|TRBV11-3|-|TRBJ1-2
CASSLGGGGYTF
TGTGCCAGCAGCTTAGGCGGTGGAGGCTACACCTTC